This T cell receptor (beta chain) was captured in a study of human T cells and chemical hapten exposure. Study details: All patients underwent weekly scalp dosing with diphenylcyclopropenone for the full approximately 23-week study. Patch tests applied 0.01% DPC to the upper back and were scored after 6 days. Broader study findings: Expanded TCR sets contained significantly more large CDR3 similarity clusters than controls. The donor cohort had alopecia, so its immune response may not match that of healthy people.

This clonotype has a handful of counts. Antigen unknown. V lost 3 bases and J 5 bases, leaving 10 bases between the germline ends. CDR1 and CDR2 from the germline V gene are SQVTM and ANQGSEA. CDR3 length equals 12 residues. TCRdb re-analysed the RACE reads in MiXCR, keeping a single row per CDR3 protein. The sample lists more than 70,000 distinct CDR3 sequences; 8.5% were seen once. Time point described: pre-sensitization, week 0. Noted treatment: therapeutic diphenylcyclopropenone sensitization with weekly scalp DPC. The J gene is TRBJ2-5, the V gene TRBV29-1; D remains unclear. The clonotype comes from a man in his forties or fifties with alopecia areata. Some clones in this sample may be carry-over from other donors' samples. The sequencing used whole blood, collected in connection with sensitization to the hapten diphenylcyclopropenone (DPC). CDR3 protein: CSVDSSGETQYF. The CDR3 DNA is TGCAGCGTTGATTCCTCCGGGGAGACCCAGTACTTC.